This TCR beta chain was identified during a study of T cell changes during pregnancy in multiple sclerosis. The data were produced by immunoSEQ multiplex PCR, yet TCRdb's version contains in-frame clones alone and is incomplete. The repertoire consists of around 83,000 clones, with 85% to 95% occurring once and the leading ten covering around 0.45%. Source: CD4+ T cells from peripheral blood mononuclear cells, taken in the second trimester of pregnancy. The sequence was collected from a female donor with multiple sclerosis, enrolled in a pregnancy study.

The CDR3 region has the DNA TGCGCCAGCAGCTTAATACCCCTAGCGAGTCAGCGGACAGATACGCAGTATTTT. Translation: CASSLIPLASQRTDTQYF. The chain carries TRBV5-1 and TRBJ2-3, with a tentative D call TRBD2 (6 bases). V was cut by 2 bases and J by 3 bases, with 22 bases left in between. This CDR3 has 18 residues. Germline V CDR1 and CDR2: SGHRS, YFSETQ.